These 20 T cell receptor beta chains were all obtained from the same sample, sequenced in a study of control samples from healthy donors and cancer patients. Using immunoSEQ multiplex PCR, the repertoire was profiled, and TCRdb retains in-frame clones only, with some absent. The sample records fewer than 45,000 clones, more than 85% being singletons. The sample was PBMCs. The receptor set was obtained from a woman aged 40 to 50 with head and neck cancer.

CDR3 amino acids: CASSLDSGRAWEQYF. The CDR3 DNA reads as TGTGCCAGCAGCTTAGACAGCGGGAGGGCCTGGGAGCAGTACTTC. This chain joins TRBV11-2 and TRBJ2-7, with 10 bases fitting TRBD2. Germline lookup yields CDR1 SGHAT and CDR2 FQNNGV. This CDR3 region has 15 residues. With V trimmed by 0 bases and J by 7 bases, 6 bases remained unmatched.

The CDR3 reads CASSQAASRETQYF. The CDR3 DNA sequence: TGCGCCAGCAGCCAAGCGGCTAGCCGGGAGACCCAGTACTTC. V is TRBV4-1 and J is TRBJ2-5; TRBD2 is a possible D gene (5 bases). The germline gives CDR1 MGHRA, CDR2 YSYEKL. The length of the CDR3 is 14 residues. The V end was cut by 1 base, the J end by 5 bases, with 11 bases between.

This clone has a single count. The V and J genes are TRBV5-5 and TRBJ1-2; D ambiguous. Trimming left V 0 bases short and J 4 bases short, with 10 bases between. Looked up from germline, CDR1 is SGHKS and CDR2 is YYEKEE (reference sequence). The CDR3 has 14 amino acids. The CDR3 DNA is TGTGCCAGCAGCTTGGAAGGTAGGCGCTATGGCTACACCTTC. Encoded protein: CASSLEGRRYGYTF.

The chain combines TRBV5-1 with TRBJ2-5; no reliable D call. This CDR3 has 14 residues. Germline lookup yields CDR1 SGHRS and CDR2 YFSETQ. The V end lost 0 bases, the J end lost 2 bases, and 8 bases lay between the germline ends. The CDR3 coding sequence is TGCGCCAGCAGCTTGGAGGTCAGTCAAGAGACCCAGTACTTC. This encodes CASSLEVSQETQYF.

This rearrangement joins TRBV19 to TRBJ2-7, with D possibly TRBD2 on 5 matching bases. The CDR3 has 18 amino acids. Germline CDR1 reads LNHDA; CDR2 reads SQIVND (reference sequence). Trimming removed 1 base at V and 3 bases at J, with 22 bases between. The CDR3 is CASSIGPTWRAQDYEQYF. CDR3 DNA sequence: TGTGCCAGTAGTATAGGGCCCACCTGGCGGGCTCAGGACTACGAGCAGTACTTC.

The rearrangement joins TRBV11-2 to TRBJ2-3; D possibly corresponds to TRBD2 (5 bases). The ends were cut back, 1 base at V and 0 bases at J, with 5 bases in the middle. Germline V gives CDR1 SGHAT, CDR2 FQNNGV. The CDR3 runs to 14 residues. The CDR3 region is CASSLGTSTDTQYF. The CDR3 DNA sequence: TGTGCCAGCAGCTTAGGGACTAGCACAGATACGCAGTATTTT.

The chain joins TRBV5-4 to TRBJ1-5, with D possibly being TRBD1 (5 bases). Trimming removed 2 bases from V and 5 bases from J, with 11 bases in between. CDR1 is SGHNT and CDR2 is YYREEE in the germline V gene (reference sequence). The CDR3 contains 14 residues. In DNA form, the CDR3 reads TGTGCCAGCAGCTTCGGGGGAGGGGATCAGCCCCAGCATTTT. Protein product: CASSFGGGDQPQHF.

This clone appeared a few times. The rearrangement links TRBV9 to TRBJ1-1, with TRBD1 matching over 10 bases. V lost 3 bases to trimming and J lost 7 bases; unmatched junction nucleotides: 3. CDR1 and CDR2 from the germline V gene are SGDLS and YYNGEE. The CDR3 contains 13 residues. CDR3 residues: CASSGQGAYEAFF. The CDR3, as DNA: TGTGCCAGCAGCGGACAGGGGGCTTATGAAGCTTTCTTT.

The chain carries TRBV7-9 and TRBJ2-2; 11 bases line up with TRBD2. The germline V gene encodes CDR1 SEHNR and CDR2 FQNEAQ (reference sequence). V lost 4 bases to trimming and J lost 5 bases; unmatched junction nucleotides: 3. CDR3 length: 15 amino acids. The CDR3 region is CASSYGTSGTGELFF. The CDR3 coding sequence is TGTGCCAGCAGCTACGGGACTAGCGGTACCGGGGAGCTGTTTTTT. Drawing the rest from reference TRBV7-9 and TRBJ2-2, the complete variable domain is DTGVSQNPRHKITKRGQNVTFRCDPISEHNRLYWYRQTLGQGPEFLTYFQNEAQLEKSRLLSDRFSAERPKGSFSTLEIQRTEQGDSAMYLCASSYGTSGTGELFFGEGSRLTVL.

The rearrangement uses TRBV9 and TRBJ2-2, with unresolved D. Between the trimmed V and J ends, which lost 2 bases and 5 bases, there was a span of 19 bases. The V gene's germline CDR1 is SGDLS and CDR2 YYNGEE. The CDR3 spans 17 residues. Here the CDR3 reads CASSVSVSAWGTGELFF. The CDR3 bases are TGTGCCAGCAGCGTTTCTGTCAGCGCCTGGGGTACCGGGGAGCTGTTTTTT.

The chain joins TRBV7-2 to TRBJ2-1; 7 nucleotides align to TRBD1. Germline CDR1 is SGHTA and CDR2 is FQGNSA. J lost 4 bases, V lost 8 bases, and 8 bases had no gene match. The CDR3 is 14 residues long. The CDR3 sequence is CASLDRRRYNEQFF. The DNA for the CDR3 is TGTGCCAGCTTGGACAGGAGGCGTTACAATGAGCAGTTCTTC.

J is TRBJ2-7 and V is TRBV7-3; 8 bases are shared with TRBD2. CDR3 size: 15 residues. V was pared by 4 bases and J by 2 bases, with 7 bases of the junction left unmatched. Germline CDR1 is SGHTA and CDR2 is FQGTGA. CDR3 nucleotide sequence: TGTGCCAGCAGCTCCCTAGCGGGCAGCGCCTACGAGCAGTACTTC. Amino acids: CASSSLAGSAYEQYF.

V and J are TRBV13 and TRBJ2-1; D possibly uses TRBD1 or TRBD2 (6 bases each). The germline gives CDR1 PRHDT, CDR2 FYEKMQ (reference sequence). This CDR3 spans 16 amino acids. V lost 1 base to trimming and J lost 7 bases, with 17 bases between them. The CDR3 coding sequence is TGTGCCAGCAGCTTAGAAGTCGGGGGCCGAGGGAATGAGCAGTTCTTC. This sequence encodes CASSLEVGGRGNEQFF.

This clone came up a few times. The V gene is TRBV4-1, the J gene TRBJ1-1; D unclear. The germline CDR1 and CDR2 sequences are MGHRA and YSYEKL. Trimming left V 2 bases short and J 4 bases short, with 11 bases between. The CDR3 has 14 residues. CDR3 residues: CASSQSQSSTEAFF. For the CDR3, the DNA is TGCGCCAGCAGCCAATCTCAGTCAAGCACTGAAGCTTTCTTT.

The chain has TRBV7-9 and TRBJ1-4, with 8 nucleotides matching TRBD1. CDR3 length: 16 residues. CDR1 is SEHNR, CDR2 FQNEAQ, per germline (reference sequence). Trimming removed 5 bases from V and 6 bases from J; junction bases left unmatched: 11. CDR3 nucleotide sequence: TGTGCCAGCAGCCGTTTCCCTACAGGGGGTGATGAAAAACTGTTTTTT. It yields the protein CASSRFPTGGDEKLFF.

The chain is built from TRBV6-5 and TRBJ2-7, with D unclear. V was clipped by 6 bases and J by 5 bases, with 11 bases between them. The CDR3 is 12 residues long. The germline CDR1 and CDR2 sequences are MNHEY and SVGAGI. CDR3 DNA: TGTGCCAGCAGGGATCCATTGGACGAGCAGTACTTC. Its protein product is CASRDPLDEQYF.

This rearrangement joins TRBV2 to TRBJ2-7; TRBD2 aligns across 7 bases. The CDR3 is made up of 14 amino acids. Germline V gene sequence: CDR1 SNHLY, CDR2 FYNNEI. V trimming: 6 bases; J trimming: 0 bases; junction bases outside the gene matches: 5. CDR3 in DNA: TGTGCCAGCAGCCCCCGGACTAGCTCCTACGAGCAGTACTTC. Translated, it gives CASSPRTSSYEQYF.

Comment on this clone: A far larger clone is just one base off, so this is likely a read error. This same CDR3 is encoded by further DNA sequences in the sample. The rearrangement links TRBV15 to TRBJ2-2, with TRBD2 matching over 9 bases. This CDR3 comprises 15 residues. Germline trimming cut 0 bases from V and 6 bases from J; bases unmatched to any gene: 2. Germline V gene sequence: CDR1 LNHNV, CDR2 YYDKDF (reference sequence). The DNA of the CDR3 is TGTGCCACCAGCAGAGATCGCGGGGGGGCCGGGGAGCTGTTTTTT. Translating gives CATSRDRGGAGELFF.

The rearrangement links TRBV29-1 to TRBJ1-2; D unclear. The germline gives CDR1 SQVTM, CDR2 ANQGSEA. The CDR3 length is 15 residues. V was cut by 5 bases and J by 4 bases, with 20 bases left in between. The CDR3 sequence is CSVTTAGLSVYGYTF. The CDR3 region has the DNA TGCAGCGTTACCACGGCCGGACTGTCAGTCTATGGCTACACCTTC.

This clone showed up just a few times. This sequence joins TRBV7-2 and TRBJ2-1; D unclear. CDR1 is SGHTA and CDR2 is FQGNSA in the germline V gene. This CDR3 has 14 residues. V dropped 4 bases and J dropped 10 bases, with 17 bases sitting between them. DNA for the CDR3: TGTGCCAGCAGCTCCACGACTGGGTTAGGGGAGCAGTTCTTC. Its translation is CASSSTTGLGEQFF. Supplemented by reference TRBV7-2 and TRBJ2-1, the full variable domain reads GAGVSQSPSNKVTEKGKDVELRCDPISGHTALYWYRQSLGQGLEFLIYFQGNSAPDKSGLPSDRFSAERTGGSVSTLTIQRTQQEDSAVYLCASSSTTGLGEQFFGPGTRLTVL.